This T cell receptor beta chain was profiled in a study of blood T cell repertoires in COVID-19. The wider study: The samples span acute and convalescent COVID-19 from the United States, Italy and Spain.

Original processing notes: Counts of nucleated cells, estimated from reference gene primer amplification, were obtained. Here immunoSEQ multiplex PCR was the method, and the copy in TCRdb shows in-frame clones only, minus some. V, J and clone size are those of that table, while D and trimming were read from the DNA. The sample yields approximately 100,000 clones, around 79% seen once. V was cut by 7 bases and J by 8 bases, with 9 bases left in between. Germline values: CDR1 MDHEN, CDR2 SYDVKM. CDR3 size: 11 residues. The receptor was isolated from a man in his 70s with active or convalescent COVID-19. The chain has TRBV28 and TRBJ2-1; D uncertain. The sample comprised peripheral blood. The CDR3: CASTSFDEQFF. For the CDR3, the DNA is TGTGCCAGCACGAGCTTTGATGAGCAGTTCTTC.